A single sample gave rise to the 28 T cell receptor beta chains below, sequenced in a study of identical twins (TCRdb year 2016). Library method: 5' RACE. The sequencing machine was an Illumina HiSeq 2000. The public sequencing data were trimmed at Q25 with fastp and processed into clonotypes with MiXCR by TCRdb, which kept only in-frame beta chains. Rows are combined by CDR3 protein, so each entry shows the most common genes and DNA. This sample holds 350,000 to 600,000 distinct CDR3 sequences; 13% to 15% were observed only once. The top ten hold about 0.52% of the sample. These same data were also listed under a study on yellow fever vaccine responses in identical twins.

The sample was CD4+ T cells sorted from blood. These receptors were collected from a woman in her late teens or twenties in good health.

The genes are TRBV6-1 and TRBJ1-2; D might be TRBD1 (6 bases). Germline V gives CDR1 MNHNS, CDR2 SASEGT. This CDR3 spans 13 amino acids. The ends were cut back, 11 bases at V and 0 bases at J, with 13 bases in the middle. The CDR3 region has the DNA TGTGCCTGTGGACAGCCCCCTAACTATGGCTACACCTTC. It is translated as CACGQPPNYGYTF.

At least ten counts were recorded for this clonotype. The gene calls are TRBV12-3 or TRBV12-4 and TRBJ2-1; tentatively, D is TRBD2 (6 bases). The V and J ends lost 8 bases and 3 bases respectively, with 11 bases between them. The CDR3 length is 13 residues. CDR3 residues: CASSRGNYNEQFF. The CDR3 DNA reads TGTGCCAGCTCCCGGGGGAACTACAATGAGCAGTTCTTC.

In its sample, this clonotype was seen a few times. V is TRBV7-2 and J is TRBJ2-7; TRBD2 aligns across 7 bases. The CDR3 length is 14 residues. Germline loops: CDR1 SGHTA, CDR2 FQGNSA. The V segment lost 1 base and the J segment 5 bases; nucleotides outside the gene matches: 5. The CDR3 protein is CASSLVLREDEQYF. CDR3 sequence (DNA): TGTGCCAGCAGCTTAGTACTACGGGAGGACGAGCAGTACTTC.

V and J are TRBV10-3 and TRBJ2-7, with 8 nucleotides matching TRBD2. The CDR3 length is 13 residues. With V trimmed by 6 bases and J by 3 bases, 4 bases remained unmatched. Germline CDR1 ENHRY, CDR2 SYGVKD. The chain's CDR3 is CAIRLAENYEQYF. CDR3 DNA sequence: TGTGCCATCAGACTAGCGGAAAACTACGAGCAGTACTTC.

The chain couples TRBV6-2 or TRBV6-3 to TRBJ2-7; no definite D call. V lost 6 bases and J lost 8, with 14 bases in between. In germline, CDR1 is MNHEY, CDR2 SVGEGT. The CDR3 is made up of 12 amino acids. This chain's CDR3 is CASSDALWKQYF. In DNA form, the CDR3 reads TGTGCCAGCAGCGATGCCCTCTGGAAGCAGTACTTC.

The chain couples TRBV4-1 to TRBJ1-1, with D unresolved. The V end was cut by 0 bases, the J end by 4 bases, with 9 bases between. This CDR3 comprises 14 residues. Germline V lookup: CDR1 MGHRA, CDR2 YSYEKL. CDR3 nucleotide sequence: TGCGCCAGCAGCCAAGAAAGGGTGAGCACTGAAGCTTTCTTT. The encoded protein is CASSQERVSTEAFF.

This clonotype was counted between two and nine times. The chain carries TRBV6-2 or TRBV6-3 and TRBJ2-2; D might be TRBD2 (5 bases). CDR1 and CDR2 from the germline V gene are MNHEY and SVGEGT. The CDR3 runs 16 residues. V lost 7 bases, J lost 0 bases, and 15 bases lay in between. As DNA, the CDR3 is TGTGCCAGCACCCAACTGGGAGTCCCGAACACCGGGGAGCTGTTTTTT. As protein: CASTQLGVPNTGELFF.

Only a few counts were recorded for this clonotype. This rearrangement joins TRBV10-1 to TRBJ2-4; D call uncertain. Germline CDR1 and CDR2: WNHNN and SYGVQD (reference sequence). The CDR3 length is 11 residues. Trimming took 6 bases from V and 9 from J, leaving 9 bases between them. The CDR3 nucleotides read TGCGCCAGCAGGGACCTGGGCATTCAGTACTTC. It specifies CASRDLGIQYF.

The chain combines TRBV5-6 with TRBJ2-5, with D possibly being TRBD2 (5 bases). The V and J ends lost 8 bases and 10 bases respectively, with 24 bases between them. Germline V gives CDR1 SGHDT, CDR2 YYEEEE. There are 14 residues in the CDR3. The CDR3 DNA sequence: TGTGCCAGTCAGCTTCGGGGTCGGGTGAGCGGCCAGTACTTC. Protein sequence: CASQLRGRVSGQYF.

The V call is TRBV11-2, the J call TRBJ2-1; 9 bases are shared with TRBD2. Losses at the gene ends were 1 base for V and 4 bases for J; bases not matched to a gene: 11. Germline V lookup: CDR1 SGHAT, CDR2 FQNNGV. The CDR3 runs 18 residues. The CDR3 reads CASSLVFSGLAGYNEQFF. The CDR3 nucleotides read TGTGCCAGCAGCTTAGTATTTAGTGGCCTAGCGGGGTACAATGAGCAGTTCTTC.

The CDR3 loop reads CASSRSDRGAGANVLTF. CDR3 DNA sequence: TGTGCCAGCAGTCGAAGCGACAGGGGAGCTGGGGCCAACGTCCTGACTTTC. The rearrangement uses TRBV6-1 and TRBJ2-6; TRBD1 matches 8 bases. The junction had 8 bases not matched to a gene; V was cut back by 5 bases and J by 2 bases. The CDR3 length is 17 residues. Germline assignment: CDR1 MNHNS and CDR2 SASEGT.

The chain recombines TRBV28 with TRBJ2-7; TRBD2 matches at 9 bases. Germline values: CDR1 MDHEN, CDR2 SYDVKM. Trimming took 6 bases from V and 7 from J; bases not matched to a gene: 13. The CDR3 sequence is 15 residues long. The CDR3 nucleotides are TGTGCCAGCAGCTTACTTAGCGGGAGAGGGGAGGAGCAGTACTTC. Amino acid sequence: CASSLLSGRGEEQYF.

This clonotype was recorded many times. CDR3 sequence (DNA): TGCGCCAGCAGCCTCCGGGACTCTGGAAACACCATATATTTT. It codes for CASSLRDSGNTIYF. This rearrangement joins TRBV5-1 to TRBJ1-3; D ambiguous. Looked up from germline, CDR1 is SGHRS and CDR2 is YFSETQ. V was cut by 4 bases and J by 0 bases, with 8 bases left in between. The CDR3 spans 14 residues.

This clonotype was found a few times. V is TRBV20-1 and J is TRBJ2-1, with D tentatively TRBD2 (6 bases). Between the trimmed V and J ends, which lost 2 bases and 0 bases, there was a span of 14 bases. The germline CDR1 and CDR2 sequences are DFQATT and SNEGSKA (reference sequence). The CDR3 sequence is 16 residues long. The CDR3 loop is CSARSFLGSSYNEQFF. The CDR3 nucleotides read TGCAGTGCTAGAAGCTTTCTCGGGAGCTCCTACAATGAGCAGTTCTTC.

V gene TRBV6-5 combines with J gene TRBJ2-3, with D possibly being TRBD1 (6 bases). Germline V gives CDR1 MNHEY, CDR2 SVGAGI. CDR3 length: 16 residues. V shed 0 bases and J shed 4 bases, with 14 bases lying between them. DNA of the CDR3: TGTGCCAGCAGTTACTCGGTGGCAGGGGATCCAGATACGCAGTATTTT. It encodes CASSYSVAGDPDTQYF.

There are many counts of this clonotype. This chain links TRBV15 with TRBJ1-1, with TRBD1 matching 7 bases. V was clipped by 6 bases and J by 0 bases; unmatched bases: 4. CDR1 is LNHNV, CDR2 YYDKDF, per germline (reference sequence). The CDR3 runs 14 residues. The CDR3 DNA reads TGTGCCACCAGTAAACAGGGGATGAACACTGAAGCTTTCTTT. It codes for CATSKQGMNTEAFF.

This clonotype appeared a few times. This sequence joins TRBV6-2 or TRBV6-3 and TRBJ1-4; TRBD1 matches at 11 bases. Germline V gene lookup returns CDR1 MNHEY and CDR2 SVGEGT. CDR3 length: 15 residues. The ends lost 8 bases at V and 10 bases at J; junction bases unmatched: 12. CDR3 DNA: TGTGCCAGCGCCGACGCCGGGACAGGGGGTAGAAAACTGTTTTTT. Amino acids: CASADAGTGGRKLFF.

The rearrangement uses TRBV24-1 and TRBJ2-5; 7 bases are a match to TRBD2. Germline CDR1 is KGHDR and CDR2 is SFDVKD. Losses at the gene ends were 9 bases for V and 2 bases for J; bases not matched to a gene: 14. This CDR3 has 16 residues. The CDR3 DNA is TGTGCCACCCCTGGGAGGGTGACCACGCATCAAGAGACCCAGTACTTC. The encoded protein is CATPGRVTTHQETQYF.

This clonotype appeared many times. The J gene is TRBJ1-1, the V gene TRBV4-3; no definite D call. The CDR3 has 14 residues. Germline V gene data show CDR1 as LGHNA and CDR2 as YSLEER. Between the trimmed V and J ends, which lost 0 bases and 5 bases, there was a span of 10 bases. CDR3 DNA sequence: TGCGCCAGCAGCCAAGAGAGCAAAGGAACTGAAGCTTTCTTT. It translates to CASSQESKGTEAFF.

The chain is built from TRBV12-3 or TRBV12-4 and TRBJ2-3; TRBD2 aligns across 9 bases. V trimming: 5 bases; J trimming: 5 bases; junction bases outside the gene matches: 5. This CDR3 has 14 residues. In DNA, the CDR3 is TGTGCCAGCAGTGGGGGACTAGCTGGAGATACGCAGTATTTT. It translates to CASSGGLAGDTQYF.

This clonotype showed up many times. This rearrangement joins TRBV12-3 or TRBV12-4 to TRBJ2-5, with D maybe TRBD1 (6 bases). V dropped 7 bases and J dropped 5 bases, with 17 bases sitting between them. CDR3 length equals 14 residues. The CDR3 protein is CASTNSQGAETQYF. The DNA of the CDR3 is TGTGCCAGCACCAACTCACAGGGAGCTGAGACCCAGTACTTC.

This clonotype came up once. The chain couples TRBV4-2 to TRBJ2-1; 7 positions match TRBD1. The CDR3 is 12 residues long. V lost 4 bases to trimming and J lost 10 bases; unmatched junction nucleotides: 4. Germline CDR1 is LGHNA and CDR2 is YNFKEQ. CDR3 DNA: TGTGCCAGCAGCCCCCCGGGACAGGAGCAGTTCTTC. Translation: CASSPPGQEQFF.

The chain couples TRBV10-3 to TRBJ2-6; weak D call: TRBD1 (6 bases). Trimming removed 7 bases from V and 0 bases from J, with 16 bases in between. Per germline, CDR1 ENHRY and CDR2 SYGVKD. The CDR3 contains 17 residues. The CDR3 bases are TGTGCCATCACCGAGGGGGACGCAGCCTCTGGGGCCAACGTCCTGACTTTC. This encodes CAITEGDAASGANVLTF.

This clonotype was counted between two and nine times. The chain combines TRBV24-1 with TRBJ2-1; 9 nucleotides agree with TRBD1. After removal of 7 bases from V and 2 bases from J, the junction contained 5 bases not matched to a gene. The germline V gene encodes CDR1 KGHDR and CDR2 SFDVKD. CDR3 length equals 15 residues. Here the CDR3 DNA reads TGTGCCACCAGGGCAGGACAGGGGACCTACAATGAGCAGTTCTTC. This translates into CATRAGQGTYNEQFF.

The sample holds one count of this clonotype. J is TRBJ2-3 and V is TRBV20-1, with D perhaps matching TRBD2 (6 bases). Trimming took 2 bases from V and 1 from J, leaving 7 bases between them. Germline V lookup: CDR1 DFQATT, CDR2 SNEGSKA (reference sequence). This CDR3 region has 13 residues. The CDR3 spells CSARIAGTDTQYF. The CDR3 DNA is TGCAGTGCTAGAATAGCGGGCACAGATACGCAGTATTTT.

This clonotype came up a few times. CDR3 residues: CSAPWGQRYNEQFF. Written as DNA, the CDR3 is TGCAGTGCTCCCTGGGGCCAGAGGTACAATGAGCAGTTCTTC. V is TRBV20-1 and J is TRBJ2-1, with a weak D call TRBD1 (5 bases). CDR3 length: 14 amino acids. The germline V gene encodes CDR1 DFQATT and CDR2 SNEGSKA (reference sequence). V was pared by 5 bases and J by 4 bases, with 15 bases between.

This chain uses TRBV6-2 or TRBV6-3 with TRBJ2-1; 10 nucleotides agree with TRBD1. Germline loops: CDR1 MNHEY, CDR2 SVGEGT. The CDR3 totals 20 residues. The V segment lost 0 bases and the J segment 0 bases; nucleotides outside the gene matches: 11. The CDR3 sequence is CASSYSAGQGSGRSYNEQFF. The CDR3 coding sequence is TGTGCCAGCAGTTACTCCGCGGGACAGGGGAGTGGCCGCTCCTACAATGAGCAGTTCTTC.

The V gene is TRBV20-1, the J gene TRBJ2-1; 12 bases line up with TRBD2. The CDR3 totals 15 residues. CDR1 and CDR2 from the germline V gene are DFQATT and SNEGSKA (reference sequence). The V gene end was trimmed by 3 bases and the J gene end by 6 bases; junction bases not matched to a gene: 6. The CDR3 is CSARDGLAGSNEQFF. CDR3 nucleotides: TGCAGTGCTAGGGATGGACTAGCGGGATCCAATGAGCAGTTCTTC.